This TCR beta chain was documented in a study of cytomegalovirus exposure and HLA in healthy donors. In regard to this clone: Its antigen is currently unknown.

Study-wide findings and caveats: Testing in vitro showed a few CMV-associated chains specific for CMV antigens. Sequence variants that were highly shared formed a cluster that was likely a sequencing artifact. When analyzed later, a missense DCLRE1C variant was found to be linked to TCR beta V- and J-gene trimming.

The V and J ends lost 0 bases and 4 bases respectively, with 11 bases between them. Per the germline V gene, CDR1 is SGHRS and CDR2 is YFSETQ. This CDR3 is built from 14 residues. The primer mix had 60 Vbeta and 13 Jbeta primers. The protocol was immunoSEQ multiplex PCR, while the TCRdb copy is restricted to in-frame clones and leaves out a portion. The sample has about 120,000 clones; about 80% are singletons. The material sequenced was PBMCs. This chain links TRBV5-1 with TRBJ2-7; possibly TRBD1 for D (6 bases). This clonotype was sampled from a woman aged 18-29 years in good health and CMV-seropositive. The chain's CDR3 is CASSLEQGSYEQYF. DNA for the CDR3: TGCGCCAGCAGCTTGGAACAGGGATCTTACGAGCAGTACTTC.